The present TCR beta chain was sequenced within a study of blood T cell repertoires in COVID-19. Study-wide context: Italy, Spain and the United States were the sources of the convalescent and acute COVID-19 samples. PBMCs, B-cell-depleted T cells, or T cells were the source of the cDNA or gDNA that made up the material.

Authors' data handling: Scientists estimated how many nucleated cells there were by amplifying reference gene primers. Clones were sequenced by immunoSEQ multiplex PCR, and TCRdb holds only the in-frame ones, with some missing. D and trimming come from the DNA, and the V and J calls and clone size come from that table. The data show over 90,000 clones, 80% to 90% seen once. Germline V gene lookup returns CDR1 MNHEY and CDR2 SVGAGI. CDR3 length: 15 residues. After removal of 0 bases from V and 8 bases from J, the junction contained 1 base not matched to a gene. The chain couples TRBV6-5 to TRBJ2-1; 13 bases map to TRBD2. This clonotype originated in a woman aged 60 to 75 with acute or convalescent COVID-19. The source material was peripheral blood. The CDR3 loop is CASSYSTSGRYEQFF. The CDR3 DNA sequence: TGTGCCAGCAGTTACTCGACTAGCGGGAGGTATGAGCAGTTCTTC.